This T cell receptor (beta chain) came from a study of blood T cell repertoires in COVID-19. Generated by immunoSEQ multiplex PCR, the TCRdb table keeps only in-frame clones and is missing some. This table has about 230,000 clones, approximately 87% appearing once. This clone was seen a single time. The clonotype was recovered from a woman between 65 and 79 years old with active or convalescent COVID-19. The specimen sequenced was peripheral blood.

The CDR3 DNA reads TGTGCCTGGAGCCGGGGAAGGGCCTTCAATGAGCAGTTCTTC. Its translation: CAWSRGRAFNEQFF. The chain recombines TRBV30 with TRBJ2-1; TRBD2 might be the D (5 bases). Germline V gene sequence: CDR1 GTSNPN, CDR2 SVGIG (reference sequence). The CDR3 contains 14 residues. Trimming cost V 3 bases and J 6 bases, with 15 bases left between them.